This T cell receptor (beta chain) was found in a study of T cells after posttransplantation cyclophosphamide. Regarding the study as a whole: Skin or GI-infiltrating T cells shared few TRB sequences with blood. Recipient CMV seropositivity and CMV reactivation strongly tracked TRB clonality. Donor CD8+ memory clones often dominated recipient blood repertoires at later times.

The table lists this clone with a count of one. Its antigen is as yet unknown. CDR1 and CDR2 (germline): SNHLY, FYNNEI. V lost 4 bases, J lost 3 bases, and 4 bases stayed unmatched. This CDR3 has 15 amino acids. Sequenced by immunoSEQ multiplex PCR; TCRdb stores in-frame clones only, minus some. This sample has fewer than 35,000 clones, with 91% found just once. Cells defined as naive were viable CD3+CD4+ or CD3+CD8+ and CCR7+CD45RA+CD45RO-CD95-CD27+CD28+. On the day of bone marrow donation, the related graft donor provided peripheral blood. The TCR originated in a young man in good health and a related stem cell transplant donor. The chain employs TRBV2 and TRBJ2-1, with 9 bases lining up with TRBD2. The specimen was naive CD4+ T cells sorted from blood. The CDR3 sequence is CASSGLAGSYNEQFF. The DNA of the CDR3 is TGTGCCAGCAGTGGCCTAGCGGGGAGCTACAATGAGCAGTTCTTC.